The source of this T cell receptor beta chain is a study of CD8+ T cells in alopecia areata. Study-wide context: The study gave tofacitinib for 6 to 18 months, then 6 months off drug. Study-wide results and limits: Besides other cells, scalp samples also yield sequences of resident alphabeta T cells from normal skin. Whereas mice showed it more clearly, TCR sharing across patients was murkier, possibly because of HLA.

Treatment given: oral pan-JAK inhibitor, 5-10 mg twice daily. From alopecia areata patients, lesional scalp punch biopsies and peripheral blood were collected. The CDR3 runs 13 residues. The V gene's germline CDR1 is SGHAT and CDR2 FQNNGV. Trimming removed 1 base from V and 10 bases from J, with 13 bases in between. Reverse transcription of extracted RNA yielded cDNA, which provided the sequencing template. Libraries were prepared by immunoSEQ multiplex PCR; TCRdb keeps only in-frame clonotypes and omits some of them. The sample consists of 100,000 to 150,000 clones, about 54% of them appearing once. Comments on this clone: The antigen is not known.

The chain combines TRBV11-2 with TRBJ1-1, with no clear D. The clonotype comes from a human donor with alopecia areata. The specimen comprised CD8+ T cells sorted from blood, sampled at week 4, from a patient treated with tofacitinib. The CDR3 nucleotides read TGTGCCAGCAGCTTAGCGTCCAGAGCGGGAGCTTTCTTT. It specifies CASSLASRAGAFF.